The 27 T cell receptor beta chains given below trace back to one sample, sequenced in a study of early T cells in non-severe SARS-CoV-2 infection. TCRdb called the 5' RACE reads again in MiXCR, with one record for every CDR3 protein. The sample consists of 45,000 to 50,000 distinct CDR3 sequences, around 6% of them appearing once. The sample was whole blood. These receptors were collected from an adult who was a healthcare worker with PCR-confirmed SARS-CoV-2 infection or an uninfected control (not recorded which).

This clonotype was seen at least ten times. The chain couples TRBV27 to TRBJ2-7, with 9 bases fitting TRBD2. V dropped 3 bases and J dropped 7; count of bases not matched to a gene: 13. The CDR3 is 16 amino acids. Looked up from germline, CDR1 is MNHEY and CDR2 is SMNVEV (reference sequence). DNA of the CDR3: TGTGCCAGCAGTTTCGGACTAGCGAGAGGGCTGGGGGAGCAGTACTTC. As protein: CASSFGLARGLGEQYF.

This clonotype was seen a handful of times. The CDR3 DNA reads TGTGCCAGCAGCCCTACAGGGGGGTTTGGCTACACCTTC. Amino acid sequence: CASSPTGGFGYTF. This sequence joins TRBV7-9 and TRBJ1-2; 8 nucleotides match TRBD1. The CDR3 consists of 13 residues. With 5 bases clipped from V and 7 bases from J, the junction kept 6 bases outside the gene matches. Germline V gives CDR1 SEHNR, CDR2 FQNEAQ (reference sequence).

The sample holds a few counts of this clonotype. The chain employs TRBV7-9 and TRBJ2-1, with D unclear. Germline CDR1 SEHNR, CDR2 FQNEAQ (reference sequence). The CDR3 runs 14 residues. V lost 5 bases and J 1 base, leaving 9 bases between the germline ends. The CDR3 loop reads CASSIGLSYNEQFF. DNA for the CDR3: TGTGCCAGCAGCATTGGTTTGTCCTACAATGAGCAGTTCTTC.

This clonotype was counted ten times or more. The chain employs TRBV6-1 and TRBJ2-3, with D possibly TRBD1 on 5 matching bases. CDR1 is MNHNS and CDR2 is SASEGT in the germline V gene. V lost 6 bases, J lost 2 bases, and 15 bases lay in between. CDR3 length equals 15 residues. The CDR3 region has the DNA TGTGCCAGCAGCCCTGGGGCCTCAGCCACAGATACGCAGTATTTT. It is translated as CASSPGASATDTQYF.

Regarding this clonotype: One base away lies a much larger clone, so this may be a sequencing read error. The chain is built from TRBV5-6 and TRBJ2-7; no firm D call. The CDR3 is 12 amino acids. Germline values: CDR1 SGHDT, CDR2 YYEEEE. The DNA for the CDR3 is TGTGCCAGCAGCTCGTACTCCCACGAGCAGTACTTC. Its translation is CASSSYSHEQYF.

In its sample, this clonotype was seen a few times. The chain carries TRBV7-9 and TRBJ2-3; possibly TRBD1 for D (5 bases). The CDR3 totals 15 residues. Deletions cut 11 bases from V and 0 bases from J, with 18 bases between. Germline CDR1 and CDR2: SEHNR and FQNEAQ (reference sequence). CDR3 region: CAQGPDILSTDTQYF. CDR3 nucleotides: TGTGCCCAAGGCCCGGACATCCTTAGCACAGATACGCAGTATTTT.

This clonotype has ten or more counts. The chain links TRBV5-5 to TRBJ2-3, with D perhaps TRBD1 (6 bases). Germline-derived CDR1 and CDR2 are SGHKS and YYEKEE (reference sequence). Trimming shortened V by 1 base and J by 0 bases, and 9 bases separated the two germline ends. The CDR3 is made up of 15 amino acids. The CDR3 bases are TGTGCCAGCAGCTTGAGGGACACCAGCACAGATACGCAGTATTTT. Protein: CASSLRDTSTDTQYF.

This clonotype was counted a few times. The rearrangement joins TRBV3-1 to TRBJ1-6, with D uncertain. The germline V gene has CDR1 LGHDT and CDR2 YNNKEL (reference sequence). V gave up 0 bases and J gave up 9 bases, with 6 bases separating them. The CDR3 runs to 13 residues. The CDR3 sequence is CASSQDVASPLHF. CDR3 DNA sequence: TGTGCCAGCAGCCAAGACGTGGCTTCACCCCTCCACTTT.

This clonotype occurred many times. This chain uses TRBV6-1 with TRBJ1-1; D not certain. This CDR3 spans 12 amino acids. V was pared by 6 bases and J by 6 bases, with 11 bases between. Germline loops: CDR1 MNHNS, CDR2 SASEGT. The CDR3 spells CASRKQMAEAFF. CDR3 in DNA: TGTGCCAGCAGGAAACAGATGGCTGAAGCTTTCTTT.

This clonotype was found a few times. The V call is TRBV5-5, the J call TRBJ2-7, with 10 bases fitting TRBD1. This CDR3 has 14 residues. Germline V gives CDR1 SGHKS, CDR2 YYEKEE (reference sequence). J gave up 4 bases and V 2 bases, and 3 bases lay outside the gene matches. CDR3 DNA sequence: TGTGCCAGCAGCTTTCGACAGGGGGCATACGAGCAGTACTTC. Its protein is CASSFRQGAYEQYF. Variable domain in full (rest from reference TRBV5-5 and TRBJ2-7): DAGVTQSPTHLIKTRGQQVTLRCSPISGHKSVSWYQQVLGQGPQFIFQYYEKEERGRGNFPDRFSARQFPNYSSELNVNALLLGDSALYLCASSFRQGAYEQYFGPGTRLTVT.

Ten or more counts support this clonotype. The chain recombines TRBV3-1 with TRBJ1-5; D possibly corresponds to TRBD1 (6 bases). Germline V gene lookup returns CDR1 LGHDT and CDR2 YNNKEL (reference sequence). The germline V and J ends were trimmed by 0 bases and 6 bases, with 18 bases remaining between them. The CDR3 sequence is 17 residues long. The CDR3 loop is CASSQEVPAGAPQPQHF. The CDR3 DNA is TGTGCCAGCAGCCAAGAGGTCCCAGCAGGGGCCCCTCAGCCCCAGCATTTT.

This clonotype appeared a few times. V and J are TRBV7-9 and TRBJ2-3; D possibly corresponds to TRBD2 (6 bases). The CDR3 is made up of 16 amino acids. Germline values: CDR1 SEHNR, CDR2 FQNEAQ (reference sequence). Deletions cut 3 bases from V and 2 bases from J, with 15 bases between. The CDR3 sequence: CASSFGGAFNTDTQYF. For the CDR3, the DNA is TGTGCCAGCAGCTTCGGAGGGGCCTTCAACACAGATACGCAGTATTTT.

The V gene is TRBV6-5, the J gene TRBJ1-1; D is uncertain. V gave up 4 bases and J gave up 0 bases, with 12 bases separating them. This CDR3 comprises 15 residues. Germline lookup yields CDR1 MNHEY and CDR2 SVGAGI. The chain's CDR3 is CASSLQPSMNTEAFF. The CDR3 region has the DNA TGTGCCAGCAGTTTACAGCCCTCGATGAACACTGAAGCTTTCTTT.

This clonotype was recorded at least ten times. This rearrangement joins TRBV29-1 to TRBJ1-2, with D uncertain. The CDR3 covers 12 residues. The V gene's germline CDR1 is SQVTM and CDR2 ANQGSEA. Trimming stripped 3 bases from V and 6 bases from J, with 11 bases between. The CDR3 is CSVDWQVHGYTF. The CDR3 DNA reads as TGCAGCGTTGATTGGCAGGTCCATGGCTACACCTTC.

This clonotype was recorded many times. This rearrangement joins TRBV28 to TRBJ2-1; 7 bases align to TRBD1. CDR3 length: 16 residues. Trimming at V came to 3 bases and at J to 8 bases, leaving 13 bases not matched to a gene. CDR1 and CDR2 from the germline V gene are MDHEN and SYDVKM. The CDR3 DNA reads TGTGCCAGCAGTTTGAAGGGGGCAGGGGTCATGCATGAGCAGTTCTTC. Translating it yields CASSLKGAGVMHEQFF.

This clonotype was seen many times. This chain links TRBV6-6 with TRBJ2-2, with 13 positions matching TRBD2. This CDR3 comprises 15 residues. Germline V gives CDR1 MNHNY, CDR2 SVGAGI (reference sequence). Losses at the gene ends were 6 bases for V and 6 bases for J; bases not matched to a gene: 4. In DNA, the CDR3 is TGTGCCAGCAGCCGACTAGCGGGAGGTTCCGGGGAGCTGTTTTTT. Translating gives CASSRLAGGSGELFF.

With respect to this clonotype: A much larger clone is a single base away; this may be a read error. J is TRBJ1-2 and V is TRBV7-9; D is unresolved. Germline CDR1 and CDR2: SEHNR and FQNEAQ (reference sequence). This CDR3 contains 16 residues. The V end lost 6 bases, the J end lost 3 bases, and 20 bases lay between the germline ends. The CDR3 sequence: CASSWALTTSYYGYTF. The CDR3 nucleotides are TGTGCCAGCAGTTGGGCCCTCACGACCTCATACTATGGCTACACCTTC.

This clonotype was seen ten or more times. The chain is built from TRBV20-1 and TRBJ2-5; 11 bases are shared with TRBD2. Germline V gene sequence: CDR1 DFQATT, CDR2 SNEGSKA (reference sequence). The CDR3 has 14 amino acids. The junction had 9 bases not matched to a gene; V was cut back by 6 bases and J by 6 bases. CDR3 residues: CSASLAGAEQTQYF. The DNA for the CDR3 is TGCAGTGCCTCACTAGCGGGAGCCGAGCAGACCCAGTACTTC.

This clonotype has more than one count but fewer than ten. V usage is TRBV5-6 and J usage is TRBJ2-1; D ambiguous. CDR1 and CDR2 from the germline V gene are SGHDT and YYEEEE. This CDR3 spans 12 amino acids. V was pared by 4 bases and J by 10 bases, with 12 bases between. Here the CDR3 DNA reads TGTGCCAGCAGCCCCCCCGTTGGCGAGCAGTTCTTC. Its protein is CASSPPVGEQFF. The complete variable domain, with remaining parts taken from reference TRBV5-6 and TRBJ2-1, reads DAGVTQSPTHLIKTRGQQVTLRCSPKSGHDTVSWYQQALGQGPQFIFQYYEEEERQRGNFPDRFSGHQFPNYSSELNVNALLLGDSALYLCASSPPVGEQFFGPGTRLTVL.

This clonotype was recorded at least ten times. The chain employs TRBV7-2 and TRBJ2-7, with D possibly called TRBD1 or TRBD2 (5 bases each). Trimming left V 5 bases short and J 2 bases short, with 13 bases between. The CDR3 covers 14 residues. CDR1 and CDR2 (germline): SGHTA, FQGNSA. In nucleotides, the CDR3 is TGTGCCAGCAGCCCCCGGCAGGGACCCTACGAGCAGTACTTC. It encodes CASSPRQGPYEQYF. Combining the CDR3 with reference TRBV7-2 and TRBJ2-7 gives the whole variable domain GAGVSQSPSNKVTEKGKDVELRCDPISGHTALYWYRQSLGQGLEFLIYFQGNSAPDKSGLPSDRFSAERTGGSVSTLTIQRTQQEDSAVYLCASSPRQGPYEQYFGPGTRLTVT.

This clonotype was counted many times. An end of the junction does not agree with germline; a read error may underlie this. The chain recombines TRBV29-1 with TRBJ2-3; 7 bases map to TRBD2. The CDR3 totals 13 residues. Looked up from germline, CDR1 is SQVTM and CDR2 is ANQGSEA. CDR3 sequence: CSVIAGSTDTQFF. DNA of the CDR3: TGCAGCGTCATAGCGGGTTCCACAGATACGCAGTTTTTT.

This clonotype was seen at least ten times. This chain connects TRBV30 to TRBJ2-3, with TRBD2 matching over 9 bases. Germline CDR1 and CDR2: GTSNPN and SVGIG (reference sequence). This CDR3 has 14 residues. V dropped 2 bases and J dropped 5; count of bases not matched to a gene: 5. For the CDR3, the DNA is TGTGCCTGGAGTATTGGAGCGGGGGGAGATACGCAGTATTTT. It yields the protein CAWSIGAGGDTQYF.

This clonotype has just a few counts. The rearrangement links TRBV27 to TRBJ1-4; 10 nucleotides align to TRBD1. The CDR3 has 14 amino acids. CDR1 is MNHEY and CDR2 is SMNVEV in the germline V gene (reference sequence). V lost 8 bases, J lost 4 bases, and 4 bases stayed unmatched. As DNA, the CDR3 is TGTGCCAGCCGGGGACAGGGGTTTAATGAAAAACTGTTTTTT. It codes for CASRGQGFNEKLFF.

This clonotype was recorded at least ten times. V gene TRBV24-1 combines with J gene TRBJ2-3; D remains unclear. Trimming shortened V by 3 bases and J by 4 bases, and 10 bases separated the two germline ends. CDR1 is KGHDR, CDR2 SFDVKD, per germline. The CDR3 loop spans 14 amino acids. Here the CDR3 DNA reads TGTGCCACCAGTGATCGACGGACGTCAGATACGCAGTATTTT. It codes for CATSDRRTSDTQYF.

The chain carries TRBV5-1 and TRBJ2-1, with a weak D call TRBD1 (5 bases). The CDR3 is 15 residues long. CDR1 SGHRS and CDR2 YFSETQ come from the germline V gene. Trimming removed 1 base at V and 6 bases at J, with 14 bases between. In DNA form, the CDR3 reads TGCGCCAGCAGCTTGCAGGGAATCGGTCTCAATGAGCAGTTCTTC. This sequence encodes CASSLQGIGLNEQFF. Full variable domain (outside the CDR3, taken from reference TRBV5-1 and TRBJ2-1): KAGVTQTPRYLIKTRGQQVTLSCSPISGHRSVSWYQQTPGQGLQFLFEYFSETQRNKGNFPGRFSGRQFSNSRSEMNVSTLELGDSALYLCASSLQGIGLNEQFFGPGTRLTVL.

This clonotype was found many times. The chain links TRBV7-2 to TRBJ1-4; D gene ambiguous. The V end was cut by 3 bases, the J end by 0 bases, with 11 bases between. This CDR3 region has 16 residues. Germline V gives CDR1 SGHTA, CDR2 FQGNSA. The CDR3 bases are TGTGCCAGCAGCTTTGCCCATGGAGCAACTAATGAAAAACTGTTTTTT. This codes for CASSFAHGATNEKLFF.

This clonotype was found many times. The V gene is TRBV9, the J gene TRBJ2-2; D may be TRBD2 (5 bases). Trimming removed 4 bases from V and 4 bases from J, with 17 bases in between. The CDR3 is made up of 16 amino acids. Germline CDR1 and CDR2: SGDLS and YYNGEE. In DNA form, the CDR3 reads TGTGCCAGCAGCCCCATCCGAGAGGGCCCCACCGGGGAGCTGTTTTTT. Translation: CASSPIREGPTGELFF.